A selection of T cell receptor beta chains follows, all from one sample in a study of T cell responses to AZD1222 COVID-19 vaccine. Measured with immunoSEQ multiplex PCR; TCRdb has only the in-frame clones, and not every one. The sample holds roughly 70,000 clones, 79% seen once. The sequences come from peripheral blood, collected on day 0 of MenACWY control vaccination. These receptors were collected from an adult in good health. Both conserved end residues are part of each CDR3. Fields, in order: D gene, clone size, J gene, V gene, CDR3 protein, CDR3 DNA. The D gene is left open where the match is weak. Size is stated for part of the rows, as once, few or many counts, or as a class when the clone is expanded.

>-|once|TRBJ1-2|TRBV15
CATSRGGDLPYTF
TGTGCCACCAGCAGAGGGGGAGACCTGCCCTACACCTTC
>-|few|TRBJ2-1|TRBV11-2
CASSWGVTGEQFF
TGTGCCAGCAGCTGGGGAGTGACAGGTGAGCAGTTCTTC
>-|-|TRBJ1-1|TRBV28
CASSFIGATEAFF
TGTGCCAGCAGTTTCATCGGAGCCACTGAAGCTTTCTTT
>TRBD1|once|TRBJ2-3|TRBV7-2
CASSLRTGPDTQYF
TGTGCCAGCAGCCTCAGGACAGGACCAGATACGCAGTATTTT
>-|-|TRBJ2-1|TRBV28
CASSGYNEQFF
TGTGCCAGCTCCGGGTACAATGAGCAGTTCTTC
>-|-|TRBJ2-5|TRBV7-2
CASTFGGAETQYF
TGTGCCAGCACCTTCGGGGGCGCAGAGACCCAGTACTTC
>TRBD2|-|TRBJ2-7|TRBV30
CASTVAGEGLEQYF
TGTGCCTCCACGGTAGCGGGGGAAGGGCTCGAGCAGTACTTC
>-|-|TRBJ2-3|TRBV10-2
CASLKQGGTDTQYF
TGCGCCAGCCTTAAGCAGGGGGGAACAGATACGCAGTATTTT
>-|-|TRBJ2-2|TRBV7-3
CASSVGAYTGELFF
TGTGCCAGCAGCGTCGGGGCGTACACCGGGGAGCTGTTTTTT
>-|few|TRBJ2-1|TRBV2
CASSEDFNNEQFF
TGTGCCAGCAGTGAAGACTTCAACAATGAGCAGTTCTTC
>-|-|TRBJ2-3|TRBV6-5
CASSYSGPTDTQYF
TGTGCCAGCAGTTACTCGGGGCCGACAGATACGCAGTATTTT
>TRBD2|-|TRBJ2-5|TRBV18
CASSPRGGDQETQYF
TGTGCCAGCTCACCACGGGGAGGGGACCAAGAGACCCAGTACTTC
>-|-|TRBJ1-3|TRBV7-3
CASSLTSDPGNTIYF
TGTGCCAGCAGCTTAACGAGCGATCCAGGAAACACCATATATTTT
>-|-|TRBJ2-1|TRBV18
CASSPNGINEQFF
TGTGCCAGCTCACCTAACGGGATCAATGAGCAGTTCTTC
>-|-|TRBJ1-3|TRBV7-2
CASSLGVGAGNTIYF
TGTGCCAGCAGCTTAGGAGTGGGCGCTGGAAACACCATATATTTT
>-|few|TRBJ1-6|TRBV19
CATRPRGRNSPLHF
TGTGCCACACGACCTCGGGGTAGAAATTCACCCCTCCACTTT
>-|-|TRBJ2-1|TRBV3-1/TRBV3-2
CASSQNVIGSSYNEQFF
TGTGCCAGCAGCCAAAACGTGATAGGTAGCTCCTACAATGAGCAGTTCTTC
>TRBD1|-|TRBJ2-5|TRBV11-2
CASSLATGGGETQYF
TGTGCCAGCAGCTTAGCTACAGGGGGCGGGGAGACCCAGTACTTC
>-|few|TRBJ1-2|TRBV11-2
CASSLGTRQTIDGYTF
TGTGCCAGCAGCTTAGGTACGAGACAGACGATAGACGGCTACACCTTC
>-|-|TRBJ1-1|TRBV30
CAWSPDRNTEAFF
TGTGCCTGGAGTCCGGACAGGAACACTGAAGCTTTCTTT
>-|-|TRBJ2-2|TRBV28
CASSPGDTGELFF
TGTGCCAGCAGTCCAGGGGACACCGGGGAGCTGTTTTTT
>-|-|TRBJ2-7|TRBV4-1
CASSPRGAPSYEQYF
TGCGCCAGCAGCCCAAGGGGGGCACCCTCCTACGAGCAGTACTTC
>-|-|TRBJ2-2|TRBV2
CASSPRTNGELFF
TGTGCCAGCAGTCCGCGAACCAACGGGGAGCTGTTTTTT